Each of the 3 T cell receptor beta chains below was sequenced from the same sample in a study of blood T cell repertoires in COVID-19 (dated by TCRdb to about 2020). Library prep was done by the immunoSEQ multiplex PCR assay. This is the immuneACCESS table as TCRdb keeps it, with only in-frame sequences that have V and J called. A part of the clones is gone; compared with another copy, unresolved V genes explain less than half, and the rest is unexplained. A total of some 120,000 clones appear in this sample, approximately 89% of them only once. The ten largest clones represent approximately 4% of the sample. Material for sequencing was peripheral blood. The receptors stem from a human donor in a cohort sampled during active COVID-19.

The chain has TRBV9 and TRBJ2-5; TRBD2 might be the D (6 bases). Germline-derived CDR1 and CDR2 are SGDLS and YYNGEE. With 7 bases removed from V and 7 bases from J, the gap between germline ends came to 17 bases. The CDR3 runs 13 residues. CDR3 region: CASRWDLPGTQYF. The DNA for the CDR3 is TGTGCCAGCCGCTGGGACTTACCGGGGACCCAGTACTTC.

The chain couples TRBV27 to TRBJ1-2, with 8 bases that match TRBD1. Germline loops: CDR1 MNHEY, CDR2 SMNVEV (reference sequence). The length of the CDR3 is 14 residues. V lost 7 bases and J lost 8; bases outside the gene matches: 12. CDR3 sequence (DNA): TGTGCCAGCACAAGCAGGACAGGGCCAAAGGGCTACACCTTC. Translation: CASTSRTGPKGYTF.

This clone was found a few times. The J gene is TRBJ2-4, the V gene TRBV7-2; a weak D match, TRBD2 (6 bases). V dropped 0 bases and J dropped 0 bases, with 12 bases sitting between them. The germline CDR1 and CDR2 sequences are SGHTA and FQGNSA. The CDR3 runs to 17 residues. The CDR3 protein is CASSLARGGVAKNIQYF. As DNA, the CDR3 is TGTGCCAGCAGCTTAGCGCGGGGCGGGGTAGCCAAAAACATTCAGTACTTC.